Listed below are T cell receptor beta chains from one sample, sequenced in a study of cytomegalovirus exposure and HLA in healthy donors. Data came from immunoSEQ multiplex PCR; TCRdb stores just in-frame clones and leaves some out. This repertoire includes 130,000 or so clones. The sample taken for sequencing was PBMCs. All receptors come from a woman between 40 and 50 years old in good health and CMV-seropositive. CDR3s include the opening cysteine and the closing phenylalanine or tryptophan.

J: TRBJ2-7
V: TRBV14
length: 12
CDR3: CASSRRVYEQYF

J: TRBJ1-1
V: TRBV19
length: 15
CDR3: CASSIYRGRGTEAFF

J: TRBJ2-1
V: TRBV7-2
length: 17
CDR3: CASSKATTSFSYNEQFF

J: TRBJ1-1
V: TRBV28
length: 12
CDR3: CASSSFYGGAFF

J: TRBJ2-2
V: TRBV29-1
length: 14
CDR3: CSVGTVGNTGELFF

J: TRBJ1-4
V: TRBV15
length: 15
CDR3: CATSREGQGDEKLFF

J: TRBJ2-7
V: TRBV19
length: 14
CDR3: CASSIGTGTYEQYF

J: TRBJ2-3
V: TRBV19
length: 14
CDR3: CATSRGLATDTQYF

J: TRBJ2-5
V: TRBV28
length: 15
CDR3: CASSLLRTGEETQYF

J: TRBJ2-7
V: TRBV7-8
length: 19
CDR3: CASSLELVGGSREGLEQYF

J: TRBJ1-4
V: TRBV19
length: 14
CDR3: CASSISDRGEKLFF

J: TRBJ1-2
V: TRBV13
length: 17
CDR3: CASSLKSYGNPNYGYTF

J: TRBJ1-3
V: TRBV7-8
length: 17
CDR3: CASSPVAGTSSGNTIYF

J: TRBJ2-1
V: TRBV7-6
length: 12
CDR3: CASSSSSNEQFF

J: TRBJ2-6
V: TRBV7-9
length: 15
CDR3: CASSSGPAGANVLTF

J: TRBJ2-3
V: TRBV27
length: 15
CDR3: CASSLWGGRTDTQYF

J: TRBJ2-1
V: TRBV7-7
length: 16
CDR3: CASSLGASGSHNEQFF

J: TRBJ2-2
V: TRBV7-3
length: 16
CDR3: CASSSRDRVPPGELFF

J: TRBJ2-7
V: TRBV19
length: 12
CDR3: CASKDRGYEQYF

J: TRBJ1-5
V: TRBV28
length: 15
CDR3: CASSLVVLGNQPQHF

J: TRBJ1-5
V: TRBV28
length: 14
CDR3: CASSAQGGYQPQHF

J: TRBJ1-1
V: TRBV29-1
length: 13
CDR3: CSVSDGGNTEAFF

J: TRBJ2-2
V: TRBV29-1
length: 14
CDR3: CSAHSGSNTGELFF

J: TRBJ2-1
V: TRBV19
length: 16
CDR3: CASSSAGGSSYNEQFF

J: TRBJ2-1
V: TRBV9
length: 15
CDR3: CASSVSPAGDNEQFF

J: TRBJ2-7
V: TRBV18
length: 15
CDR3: CASSRGSGGSYEQYF

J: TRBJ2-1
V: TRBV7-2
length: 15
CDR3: CASSPSGSSYNEQFF

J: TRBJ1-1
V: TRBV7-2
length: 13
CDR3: CASSSDRGFEAFF

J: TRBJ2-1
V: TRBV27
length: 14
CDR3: CASSLSSGSGEQFF

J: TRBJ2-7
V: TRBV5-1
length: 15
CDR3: CASSVSGGRSYEQYF

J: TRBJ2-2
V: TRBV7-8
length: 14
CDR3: CASSLGLNTGELFF

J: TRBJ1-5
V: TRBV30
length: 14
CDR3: CAWKAGGYNQPQHF

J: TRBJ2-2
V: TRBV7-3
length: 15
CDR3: CASSLSGLDTGELFF

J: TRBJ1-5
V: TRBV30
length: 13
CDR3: CAYERGAKQPQHF

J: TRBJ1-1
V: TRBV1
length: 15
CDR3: CTSSRGTGGYTEAFF

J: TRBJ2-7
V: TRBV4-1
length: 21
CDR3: CASSQEEPIAGGPSGRHEQYF

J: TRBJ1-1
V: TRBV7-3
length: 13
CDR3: CASLGVRNTEAFF

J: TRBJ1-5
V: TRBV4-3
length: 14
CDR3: CASSQGRTSQPQHF

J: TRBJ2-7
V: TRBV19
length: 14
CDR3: CASALAGVPYEQYF